This TCR beta chain was captured in a study of CD8+ T cells in alopecia areata. General study points: Resident alphabeta T cells of normal skin are also sequenced in scalp samples.

Extraction of RNA preceded its reverse transcription into cDNA, which served as the sequencing template. Sequenced by immunoSEQ multiplex PCR; TCRdb stores in-frame clones only, minus some. The sample lists about 150,000 clones, 40% to 60% occurring once. V dropped 1 base and J dropped 7; count of bases not matched to a gene: 12. The CDR3 covers 15 residues. Per germline, CDR1 GTSNPN and CDR2 SVGIG (reference sequence). Obtained from alopecia areata patients were lesional scalp punch biopsies along with peripheral blood. Worth noting for this clone: Its antigen is currently unknown.

The sequence came from a human donor with alopecia areata. Sequenced material: CD8+ T cells sorted from blood, taken at week 0. The chain has TRBV30 and TRBJ1-2; 7 nucleotides align to TRBD1. The DNA for the CDR3 is TGTGCCTGGAGTGGGGGAGACAGGGCGGGCGTTGGCTACACCTTC. It codes for CAWSGGDRAGVGYTF. The complete variable domain, with remaining parts taken from reference TRBV30 and TRBJ1-2, reads SQTIHQWPATLVQPVGSPLSLECTVEGTSNPNLYWYRQAAGRGLQLLFYSVGIGQISSEVPQNLSASRPQDRQFILSSKKLLLSDSGFYLCAWSGGDRAGVGYTFGSGTRLTVV.